Below, 28 T cell receptor beta chains from the same sample are listed, as sequenced in a study of blood T cell repertoires in COVID-19. TCRdb's table, derived via immunoSEQ multiplex PCR, lists solely in-frame clones and lacks some. The sample yields some 370,000 clones, approximately 88% seen once. Source material: peripheral blood. The receptors were gathered from a middle-aged man with acute or convalescent COVID-19.

The chain joins TRBV5-1 to TRBJ2-3, with 8 bases lining up with TRBD1. CDR1 and CDR2 (germline): SGHRS, YFSETQ. The J segment lost 0 bases and the V segment lost 0 bases, leaving 3 bases of the junction unmatched. This CDR3 region has 16 residues. Here the CDR3 DNA reads TGCGCCAGCAGCTTGGTAGGACAGGGCAGCACAGATACGCAGTATTTT. The encoded protein is CASSLVGQGSTDTQYF.

This clone was seen a few times. The rearrangement joins TRBV18 to TRBJ1-2; D is ambiguous. Trimming stripped 1 base from V and 0 bases from J, with 9 bases between. The CDR3 sequence is 15 residues long. Germline-derived CDR1 and CDR2 are KGHSH and LQKENI. The CDR3 DNA sequence: TGTGCCAGCTCACCACGGGCAGGTTCTAACTATGGCTACACCTTC. Amino acid sequence: CASSPRAGSNYGYTF.

As DNA, the CDR3 is TGTGCCAGCAGTTTCACCGGGACAGGGGGCAGCGAGCAGTACTTC. Translation: CASSFTGTGGSEQYF. This chain links TRBV28 with TRBJ2-7; 12 bases fit TRBD1. The V and J ends lost 3 bases and 6 bases, in that order; junction bases with no gene match: 6. This CDR3 is 15 amino acids long. Germline CDR1 MDHEN, CDR2 SYDVKM.

In this sample, this clone turned up once. This chain links TRBV6-5 with TRBJ1-3, with 8 bases fitting TRBD1. V lost 6 bases to trimming and J lost 1 base; unmatched junction nucleotides: 5. The CDR3 loop spans 15 amino acids. Per the germline V gene, CDR1 is MNHEY and CDR2 is SVGAGI. The CDR3 DNA reads as TGTGCCAGCAGGTCCGGGACAGGATCTGGAAACACCATATATTTT. Its protein is CASRSGTGSGNTIYF.

The V gene is TRBV2, the J gene TRBJ1-2, with D possibly matching TRBD1 (6 bases). The V gene's germline CDR1 is SNHLY and CDR2 FYNNEI. The length of the CDR3 is 15 residues. V gave up 0 bases and J gave up 6 bases, with 14 bases separating them. CDR3 loop: CASSEAPGAPDGYTF. CDR3 nucleotides: TGTGCCAGCAGTGAAGCTCCAGGGGCCCCCGATGGCTACACCTTC.

This chain connects TRBV7-6 to TRBJ1-4, with TRBD1 as a possible D gene (5 bases). CDR3 size: 15 residues. CDR1 and CDR2 from the germline V gene are SGHVS and FNYEAQ. The V end was cut by 1 base, the J end by 0 bases, with 6 bases between. The CDR3 coding sequence is TGTGCCAGCAGCTTAGAGACAGCAACTAATGAAAAACTGTTTTTT. This encodes CASSLETATNEKLFF.

The chain is built from TRBV18 and TRBJ2-7; TRBD1 matches 7 bases. J gave up 2 bases and V 2 bases, and 6 bases lay outside the gene matches. The CDR3 has 15 amino acids. Germline values: CDR1 KGHSH, CDR2 LQKENI. CDR3 nucleotide sequence: TGTGCCAGCTCACCAGTCCGGGACAGACCCTACGAGCAGTACTTC. This codes for CASSPVRDRPYEQYF. Combining the CDR3 with reference TRBV18 and TRBJ2-7 gives the whole variable domain NAGVMQNPRHLVRRRGQEARLRCSPMKGHSHVYWYRQLPEEGLKFMVYLQKENIIDESGMPKERFSAEFPKEGPSILRIQQVVRGDSAAYFCASSPVRDRPYEQYFGPGTRLTVT.

The CDR3 protein is CASSHNRGMNTEAFF. The CDR3 region has the DNA TGTGCCAGCAGTCACAACAGGGGGATGAACACTGAAGCTTTCTTT. The chain uses TRBV27 and TRBJ1-1; 8 bases line up with TRBD1. This CDR3 has 15 residues. With V trimmed by 5 bases and J by 0 bases, 5 bases remained unmatched. Germline V gives CDR1 MNHEY, CDR2 SMNVEV (reference sequence).

This chain joins TRBV24-1 and TRBJ1-2; TRBD1 agrees at 7 bases. CDR1 and CDR2 (germline): KGHDR, SFDVKD. The length of the CDR3 is 14 residues. V lost 1 base to trimming and J lost 4 bases; unmatched junction nucleotides: 2. CDR3 nucleotides: TGTGCCACCAGTGATTTCGGGACAGTCTATGGCTACACCTTC. It translates to CATSDFGTVYGYTF.

The rearrangement links TRBV19 to TRBJ1-2, with D unclear. The germline gives CDR1 LNHDA, CDR2 SQIVND (reference sequence). Trimming removed 2 bases from V and 6 bases from J, with 13 bases in between. The CDR3 is made up of 14 amino acids. The CDR3 here is CASSIRHTIDGYTF. Written as DNA, the CDR3 is TGTGCCAGTAGTATACGACACACGATAGATGGCTACACCTTC. Variable domain in full (rest from reference TRBV19 and TRBJ1-2): DGGITQSPKYLFRKEGQNVTLSCEQNLNHDAMYWYRQDPGQGLRLIYYSQIVNDFQKGDIAEGYSVSREKKESFPLTVTSAQKNPTAFYLCASSIRHTIDGYTFGSGTRLTVV.

CDR3 bases: TGTGCCAGCAGCTTAGACCGCGGTGGCAGGGCGGGGACAGATACGCAGTATTTT. It is translated as CASSLDRGGRAGTDTQYF. V is TRBV7-9 and J is TRBJ2-3; D may be TRBD2 (6 bases). Germline CDR1 and CDR2: SEHNR and FQNEAQ (reference sequence). Trimming pared 1 base from V and 3 bases from J, leaving 20 bases between. CDR3 length: 18 residues.

The chain combines TRBV10-2 with TRBJ1-1, with 7 bases fitting TRBD1. Germline assignment: CDR1 WSHSY and CDR2 SAAADI. V was pared by 7 bases and J by 6 bases, with 8 bases of the junction left unmatched. The CDR3 totals 13 residues. This CDR3 reads CASKGQGVAEAFF. In nucleotides, the CDR3 is TGCGCCAGCAAAGGGCAGGGGGTGGCTGAAGCTTTCTTT.

In its sample, this clone was seen once. V is TRBV3-1 (or the pseudogene TRBV3-2) and J is TRBJ1-1; D may be TRBD1 (5 bases). There are 14 residues in the CDR3. With 0 bases removed from V and 5 bases from J, the gap between germline ends came to 10 bases. Germline V gives CDR1 LGHDT, CDR2 YNNKEL (reference sequence). The CDR3, as DNA: TGTGCCAGCAGCCAAGAATCGCGGGGGACTGAAGCTTTCTTT. It encodes CASSQESRGTEAFF.

The gene calls are TRBV30 and TRBJ1-4, with 7 positions matching TRBD1. After removal of 4 bases from V and 7 bases from J, the junction contained 9 bases not matched to a gene. Germline V gene sequence: CDR1 GTSNPN, CDR2 SVGIG (reference sequence). This CDR3 is built from 14 residues. CDR3: CAWTNRGEVEKLFF. CDR3 nucleotide sequence: TGTGCCTGGACAAACAGGGGAGAGGTTGAAAAACTGTTTTTT. The complete variable domain, with remaining parts taken from reference TRBV30 and TRBJ1-4, reads SQTIHQWPATLVQPVGSPLSLECTVEGTSNPNLYWYRQAAGRGLQLLFYSVGIGQISSEVPQNLSASRPQDRQFILSSKKLLLSDSGFYLCAWTNRGEVEKLFFGSGTQLSVL.

The J gene is TRBJ2-7, the V gene TRBV6-5; weak D call: TRBD2 (5 bases). The germline V gene encodes CDR1 MNHEY and CDR2 SVGAGI. The CDR3 is made up of 13 amino acids. Trimming removed 0 bases from V and 4 bases from J, with 7 bases in between. The CDR3 loop is CASSYSEEYEQYF. Written as DNA, the CDR3 is TGTGCCAGCAGTTACTCGGAGGAGTACGAGCAGTACTTC.

The CDR3 sequence: CASSLEQGYEQYF. CDR3 nucleotide sequence: TGTGCCAGCAGCTTGGAACAGGGGTACGAGCAGTACTTC. The chain recombines TRBV5-4 with TRBJ2-7; 7 bases are a match to TRBD1. V shed 0 bases, J shed 4 bases, and the junction held 1 base outside the gene matches. Germline values: CDR1 SGHNT, CDR2 YYREEE (reference sequence). The CDR3 extends over 13 amino acids.

This chain connects TRBV6-5 to TRBJ1-1, with D possibly matching TRBD1 (6 bases). The V end was cut by 5 bases, the J end by 6 bases, with 16 bases between. The germline V gene has CDR1 MNHEY and CDR2 SVGAGI. This CDR3 contains 14 residues. CDR3 DNA: TGTGCCAGCAGTCAAACAGGGACGGTTCCTGAAGCTTTCTTT. Residues: CASSQTGTVPEAFF.

The CDR3 here is CASSERIRTGTYGYTF. Written as DNA, the CDR3 is TGTGCCAGCAGTGAAAGGATTAGGACAGGGACCTATGGCTACACCTTC. V usage is TRBV6-1 and J usage is TRBJ1-2, with TRBD1 matching 8 bases. Germline V CDR1 and CDR2: MNHNS, SASEGT. The CDR3 loop spans 16 amino acids. J was trimmed by 4 bases and V by 2 bases; bases with no gene match: 9.

The chain carries TRBV7-9 and TRBJ1-2; a weak D match, TRBD1 (5 bases). Trimming removed 2 bases at V and 4 bases at J, with 11 bases between. The CDR3 has 14 amino acids. From germline, CDR1 is SEHNR and CDR2 FQNEAQ (reference sequence). CDR3 loop: CASSLRGSAYGYTF. The CDR3 nucleotides are TGTGCCAGCAGCTTAAGGGGCAGCGCCTATGGCTACACCTTC.

This clone was recorded only once. The V call is TRBV3-1 (or the pseudogene TRBV3-2), the J call TRBJ2-7; 7 nucleotides agree with TRBD1. The CDR3 sequence is 17 residues long. V was clipped by 2 bases and J by 7 bases; unmatched bases: 17. Germline lookup yields CDR1 LGHDT and CDR2 YNNKEL (reference sequence). DNA for the CDR3: TGTGCCAGCAGCCAATTTCCCCCACAGGGGTCCGGGGAAGAGCAGTACTTC. This encodes CASSQFPPQGSGEEQYF.

The V call is TRBV19, the J call TRBJ2-3; tentative D call: TRBD2 (6 bases). The CDR3 has 14 residues. Germline CDR1 reads LNHDA; CDR2 reads SQIVND (reference sequence). Trimming stripped 3 bases from V and 5 bases from J, with 12 bases between. CDR3 sequence reads: CASSIGSFVDTQYF. The CDR3 DNA is TGTGCCAGTAGTATCGGGAGTTTCGTAGATACGCAGTATTTT. The full variable domain, completed using reference TRBV19 and TRBJ2-3, is DGGITQSPKYLFRKEGQNVTLSCEQNLNHDAMYWYRQDPGQGLRLIYYSQIVNDFQKGDIAEGYSVSREKKESFPLTVTSAQKNPTAFYLCASSIGSFVDTQYFGPGTRLTVL.

This rearrangement joins TRBV11-2 to TRBJ2-5; 10 bases align to TRBD2. Trimming cost V 5 bases and J 1 base; bases outside gene matches: 7. This CDR3 comprises 16 residues. Per the germline V gene, CDR1 is SGHAT and CDR2 is FQNNGV. The CDR3 coding sequence is TGTGCCAGCAGCCTACCTAGCGGGGGCATCCAAGAGACCCAGTACTTC. This encodes CASSLPSGGIQETQYF.

The chain joins TRBV6-1 to TRBJ2-3, with 12 nucleotides matching TRBD2. CDR3 length equals 16 residues. CDR1 and CDR2 (germline): MNHNS, SASEGT. V lost 4 bases and J lost 6; bases outside the gene matches: 8. This CDR3 reads CASSATSGSIADTQYF. The CDR3 DNA reads as TGTGCCAGCAGTGCGACTAGCGGGAGTATCGCCGATACGCAGTATTTT.

This chain joins TRBV27 and TRBJ2-1, with 14 bases matching TRBD2. Germline CDR1 reads MNHEY; CDR2 reads SMNVEV (reference sequence). J was trimmed by 7 bases and V by 9 bases; bases with no gene match: 11. The CDR3 has 16 amino acids. The CDR3, as DNA: TGTGCCAGTAAAACCCCCGGGACTAGCGGGGGAAATGAGCAGTTCTTC. The encoded protein is CASKTPGTSGGNEQFF.

As for this clone: Different DNA sequences within this sample yield the same CDR3. This sequence joins TRBV28 and TRBJ2-7, with D maybe TRBD2 (5 bases). The V gene's germline CDR1 is MDHEN and CDR2 SYDVKM. V was cut by 3 bases and J by 9 bases, with 9 bases left in between. The CDR3 totals 11 residues. The CDR3 protein is CASSFSAGQYF. CDR3 nucleotides: TGTGCCAGCAGTTTTTCTGCGGGGCAGTACTTC.

The chain carries TRBV10-2 and TRBJ2-5; 7 bases agree with TRBD1. The CDR3 length is 14 residues. The V and J ends lost 5 bases and 1 base, in that order; junction bases with no gene match: 4. CDR1 and CDR2 (germline): WSHSY, SAAADI. CDR3 loop: CASSKTGRQETQYF. As DNA, the CDR3 is TGCGCCAGCAGTAAGACAGGGCGCCAAGAGACCCAGTACTTC.

This chain joins TRBV27 and TRBJ2-5; D might be TRBD1 (5 bases). Trimming shortened V by 0 bases and J by 4 bases, and 12 bases separated the two germline ends. This CDR3 has 15 residues. In germline, CDR1 is MNHEY, CDR2 SMNVEV (reference sequence). CDR3: CASSLSEGRAETQYF. In DNA form, the CDR3 reads TGTGCCAGCAGTTTATCGGAAGGCAGGGCAGAGACCCAGTACTTC.

This chain connects TRBV21-1 to TRBJ2-7; the listed D gene, TRBD2, was not tested against the DNA. TRBV21-1 is a known pseudogene. CDR3 length equals 15 residues. The DNA for the CDR3 is TGTGCCAGCAGTTCGGAAGGGGACTCCACCTACGAGCAGTACTTC. As protein: CASSSEGDSTYEQYF.